This TCR beta chain stems from a study of shared clonotypes between healthy human individuals. The method was immunoSEQ multiplex PCR; TCRdb's version includes in-frame clones alone and lacks a portion of them. This sample has hundreds of thousands of clones, with 90% to 97% found just once. This CDR3 has 14 residues. The germline CDR1 and CDR2 sequences are LGHNA and YNFKEQ. V shed 1 base, J shed 11 bases, and the junction held 5 bases outside the gene matches. Naive CD8 cells were CD45RO-negative, positively selected for CCR7, excluding terminally differentiated effector memory CD45RA+ cells. This TCR derives from a woman aged 30 to 39 in good health. The sample comprised naive CD8+ T cells sorted from blood. The V call is TRBV4-2, the J call TRBJ2-5, with 12 bases lining up with TRBD2. CDR3 DNA: TGTGCCAGCAGCCAAGGACTAGCGGGAGTTGAGCAGTACTTC. This translates into CASSQGLAGVEQYF.